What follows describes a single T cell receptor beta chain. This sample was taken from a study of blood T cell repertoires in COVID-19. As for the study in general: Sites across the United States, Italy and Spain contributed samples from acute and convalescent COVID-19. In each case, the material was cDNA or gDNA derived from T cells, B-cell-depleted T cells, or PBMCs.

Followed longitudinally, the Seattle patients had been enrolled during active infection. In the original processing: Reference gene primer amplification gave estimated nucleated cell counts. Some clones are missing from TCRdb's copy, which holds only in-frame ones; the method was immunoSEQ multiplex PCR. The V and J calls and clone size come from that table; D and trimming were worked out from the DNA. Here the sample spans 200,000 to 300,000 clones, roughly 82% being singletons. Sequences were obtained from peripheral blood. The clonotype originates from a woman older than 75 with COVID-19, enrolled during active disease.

Here the CDR3 DNA reads TGTGCCAGCGTGGCAGGGGATCAGCCCCAGCATTTT. It codes for CASVAGDQPQHF. The rearrangement uses TRBV6-5 and TRBJ1-5, with TRBD1 as a possible D gene (6 bases). The V gene lost 8 bases and the J gene lost 5 bases, with 10 bases spanning the gap. The V gene's germline CDR1 is MNHEY and CDR2 SVGAGI. CDR3 length: 12 residues.